Described below is a single TCR beta chain sequence and its context. This sample is part of a study of shared clonotypes between healthy human individuals. Germline V gene data show CDR1 as LNHDA and CDR2 as SQIVND (reference sequence). The CDR3 is 17 amino acids. V was trimmed by 10 bases and J by 0 bases, leaving 25 bases between them. Using immunoSEQ multiplex PCR, the repertoire was profiled, and TCRdb retains in-frame clones only, with some absent. The table records roughly 2.5 million clones, just over 90% of them present only once. The V gene is TRBV19, the J gene TRBJ2-7; tentatively, D is TRBD2 (6 bases). The sequence was obtained from a man in his late teens or twenties in good health. Sequencing used naive CD4+ T cells sorted from blood. Subset reported: CD45RA+ positively selected. Here the CDR3 reads CATSGRLSGRSSYEQYF. The CDR3 DNA reads TGTGCCACCTCAGGGAGGTTATCGGGTAGGAGCTCCTACGAGCAGTACTTC.